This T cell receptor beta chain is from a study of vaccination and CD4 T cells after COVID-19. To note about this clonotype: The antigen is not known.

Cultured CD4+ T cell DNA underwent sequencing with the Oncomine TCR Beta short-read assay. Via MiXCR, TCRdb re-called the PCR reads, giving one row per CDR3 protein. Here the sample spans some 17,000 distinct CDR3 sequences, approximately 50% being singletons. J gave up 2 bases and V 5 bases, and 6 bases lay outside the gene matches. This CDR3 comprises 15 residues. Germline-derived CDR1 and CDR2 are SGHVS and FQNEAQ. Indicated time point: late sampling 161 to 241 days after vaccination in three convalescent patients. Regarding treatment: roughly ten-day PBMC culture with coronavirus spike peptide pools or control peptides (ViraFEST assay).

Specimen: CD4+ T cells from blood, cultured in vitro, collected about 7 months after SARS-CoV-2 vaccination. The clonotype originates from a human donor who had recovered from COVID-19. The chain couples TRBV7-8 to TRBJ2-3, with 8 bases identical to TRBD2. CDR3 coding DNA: TGTGCCAGCAGCGAGCGGGGGCCCTACACAGATACGCAGTATTTT. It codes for CASSERGPYTDTQYF.